The 29 T cell receptor beta chains in this list originate from one sample, sequenced in a study of T cell responses to AZD1222 COVID-19 vaccine. TCRdb keeps only in-frame clones here, not all; method: immunoSEQ multiplex PCR. Among fewer than 200,000 clones listed, roughly 92% were seen once. The sample in question was peripheral blood, obtained on day 0 of AZD1222 vaccination. These receptors were collected from an adult in good health.

This chain uses TRBV19 with TRBJ2-4; the match to TRBD1 covers 9 bases. The CDR3 contains 17 residues. CDR1 and CDR2 (germline): LNHDA, SQIVND (reference sequence). Trimming took 1 base from V and 8 from J; bases not matched to a gene: 12. The CDR3 region is CASSIVGGDRELDIQYF. DNA for the CDR3: TGTGCCAGTAGTATAGTGGGGGGGGACAGGGAGTTGGACATTCAGTACTTC. The full variable domain, in which reference TRBV19 and TRBJ2-4 provide the parts outside the CDR3, is DGGITQSPKYLFRKEGQNVTLSCEQNLNHDAMYWYRQDPGQGLRLIYYSQIVNDFQKGDIAEGYSVSREKKESFPLTVTSAQKNPTAFYLCASSIVGGDRELDIQYFGAGTRLSVL.

The chain joins TRBV27 to TRBJ2-2, with 9 bases lining up with TRBD2. The junction had 12 bases not matched to a gene; V was cut back by 6 bases and J by 4 bases. This CDR3 has 17 amino acids. Germline-derived CDR1 and CDR2 are MNHEY and SMNVEV (reference sequence). The CDR3 DNA reads as TGTGCCAGCAGCCTCAGGGGGGCTAGCGGGATCACCGGGGAGCTGTTTTTT. Amino acids: CASSLRGASGITGELFF.

This clone has a handful of counts. The chain is built from TRBV11-1 and TRBJ1-2; 10 bases fit TRBD1. Germline CDR1 and CDR2: SGHAT and FQDESV (reference sequence). The CDR3 contains 15 residues. V trimming: 5 bases; J trimming: 3 bases; junction bases outside the gene matches: 6. CDR3 in amino acids: CASSPGTGVYYGYTF. CDR3 sequence (DNA): TGTGCCAGCAGCCCTGGGACAGGGGTTTACTATGGCTACACCTTC.

The CDR3 spells CASSLIVTGSYNEQFF. The CDR3 nucleotides are TGTGCCAGCAGCTTAATCGTTACCGGTTCCTACAATGAGCAGTTCTTC. The rearrangement links TRBV7-9 to TRBJ2-1; D gene ambiguous. Trimming took 2 bases from V and 1 from J, leaving 12 bases between them. CDR3 length: 16 amino acids. In germline, CDR1 is SEHNR, CDR2 FQNEAQ (reference sequence).

The chain carries TRBV5-1 and TRBJ2-2, with D unresolved. The CDR3 sequence is 14 residues long. V lost 0 bases and J 1 base, leaving 4 bases between the germline ends. Germline V gene lookup returns CDR1 SGHRS and CDR2 YFSETQ. The CDR3 spells CASSLGQNTGELFF. The CDR3 DNA is TGCGCCAGCAGCTTGGGACAGAACACCGGGGAGCTGTTTTTT. Full variable domain (outside the CDR3, taken from reference TRBV5-1 and TRBJ2-2): KAGVTQTPRYLIKTRGQQVTLSCSPISGHRSVSWYQQTPGQGLQFLFEYFSETQRNKGNFPGRFSGRQFSNSRSEMNVSTLELGDSALYLCASSLGQNTGELFFGEGSRLTVL.

This rearrangement joins TRBV7-9 to TRBJ2-2, with 9 bases identical to TRBD2. V lost 2 bases and J lost 2; bases outside the gene matches: 6. This CDR3 is 17 amino acids long. Germline CDR1 is SEHNR and CDR2 is FQNEAQ (reference sequence). CDR3: CASSLLSTSGNTGELFF. In DNA form, the CDR3 reads TGTGCCAGCAGCTTATTATCGACTAGCGGCAACACCGGGGAGCTGTTTTTT.

The chain couples TRBV15 to TRBJ1-2; 10 positions match TRBD1. Looked up from germline, CDR1 is LNHNV and CDR2 is YYDKDF (reference sequence). The CDR3 is made up of 14 amino acids. Trimming cost V 2 bases and J 8 bases; bases outside gene matches: 5. CDR3 loop: CATSRTGTGVGYTF. For the CDR3, the DNA is TGTGCCACCAGCAGAACCGGGACAGGGGTAGGCTACACCTTC.

This CDR3 reads CASSQGLAGIYNEQFF. In DNA, the CDR3 is TGTGCCAGCAGCCAAGGACTAGCGGGGATCTACAATGAGCAGTTCTTC. This chain uses TRBV14 with TRBJ2-1; TRBD2 matches at 11 bases. The CDR3 consists of 16 residues. V was clipped by 1 base and J by 3 bases; unmatched bases: 2. Germline V gene lookup returns CDR1 SGHDN and CDR2 FVKESK.

Here the CDR3 reads CATSDLIGEGYTF. Written as DNA, the CDR3 is TGTGCCACCAGTGATTTGATTGGAGAGGGCTACACCTTC. The rearrangement joins TRBV24-1 to TRBJ1-2, with unresolved D. Germline V gene sequence: CDR1 KGHDR, CDR2 SFDVKD. This CDR3 region has 13 residues. Trimming removed 0 bases from V and 8 bases from J, with 9 bases in between.

The chain combines TRBV6-5 with TRBJ2-7, with a weak D call TRBD2 (5 bases). From germline, CDR1 is MNHEY and CDR2 SVGAGI. V was cut by 9 bases and J by 4 bases, with 16 bases left in between. The CDR3 sequence is 13 residues long. CDR3 residues: CASKSGSTYEQYF. For the CDR3, the DNA is TGTGCCAGTAAAAGCGGTTCAACATACGAGCAGTACTTC.

The rearrangement joins TRBV19 to TRBJ1-1; 10 nucleotides line up with TRBD1. In germline, CDR1 is LNHDA, CDR2 SQIVND (reference sequence). The CDR3 contains 14 residues. J lost 4 bases, V lost 7 bases, and 6 bases had no gene match. CDR3: CASTTDRGTTEAFF. CDR3 DNA: TGTGCCAGTACTACGGACAGGGGGACCACTGAAGCTTTCTTT.

V usage is TRBV6-5 and J usage is TRBJ1-6; 9 bases map to TRBD1. V lost 3 bases, J lost 10 bases, and 7 bases stayed unmatched. This CDR3 has 15 residues. Germline loops: CDR1 MNHEY, CDR2 SVGAGI. The CDR3 DNA follows: TGTGCCAGCAGTTATACGACAGGGGGAGGATCACCCCTCCACTTT. Translating gives CASSYTTGGGSPLHF.

The chain is built from TRBV3-1 (or the pseudogene TRBV3-2) and TRBJ1-2, with TRBD1 as a possible D gene (5 bases). The V and J ends lost 1 base and 0 bases respectively, with 12 bases between them. The CDR3 is 16 amino acids. Germline V gene sequence: CDR1 LGHDT, CDR2 YNNKEL (reference sequence). CDR3 bases: TGTGCCAGCAGCCAAGCCGAGACAGAGGCTAACTATGGCTACACCTTC. Protein: CASSQAETEANYGYTF.

The V call is TRBV19, the J call TRBJ1-5, with D unclear. There are 16 residues in the CDR3. Trimming stripped 3 bases from V and 5 bases from J, with 17 bases between. The germline gives CDR1 LNHDA, CDR2 SQIVND (reference sequence). In DNA, the CDR3 is TGTGCCAGTAGTATGACGGGTCTCGGCGGACATCAGCCCCAGCATTTT. Its translation is CASSMTGLGGHQPQHF.

This clone has only one observation. This chain's CDR3 is CSASRSNLGYGYTF. In nucleotides, the CDR3 is TGCAGTGCCAGTCGCTCGAACCTGGGCTATGGCTACACCTTC. This chain links TRBV20-1 with TRBJ1-2; D not resolved. The length of the CDR3 is 14 residues. The germline gives CDR1 DFQATT, CDR2 SNEGSKA (reference sequence). V gave up 6 bases and J gave up 4 bases, with 18 bases separating them.

As for this clone: The same CDR3 can be traced to other DNA sequences in this sample. The V gene is TRBV5-1, the J gene TRBJ1-5; the match to TRBD1 covers 8 bases. The CDR3 length is 14 residues. Germline V gene data show CDR1 as SGHRS and CDR2 as YFSETQ. The ends lost 0 bases at V and 5 bases at J; junction bases unmatched: 1. CDR3 nucleotides: TGCGCCAGCAGCTTGGCAGGGGGCGATCAGCCCCAGCATTTT. It encodes CASSLAGGDQPQHF.

The chain recombines TRBV4-1 with TRBJ1-5, with 10 bases identical to TRBD1. Germline assignment: CDR1 MGHRA and CDR2 YSYEKL. V shed 3 bases and J 3 bases; nucleotides not matched to a gene: 17. The CDR3 spans 20 residues. The CDR3 region has the DNA TGCGCCAGCAGCCAGATTCCCGGAGTTCGGGACAGGGGCGACAATCAGCCCCAGCATTTT. This translates into CASSQIPGVRDRGDNQPQHF.

V is TRBV27 and J is TRBJ1-1, with a tentative D call TRBD1 (5 bases). This CDR3 comprises 14 residues. Trimming pared 2 bases from V and 1 base from J, leaving 8 bases between. Per the germline V gene, CDR1 is MNHEY and CDR2 is SMNVEV (reference sequence). CDR3 protein: CASSLVGQNTEAFF. The CDR3 DNA sequence: TGTGCCAGCAGTTTAGTAGGACAGAACACTGAAGCTTTCTTT.

This clone has a single count. The rearrangement uses TRBV5-6 and TRBJ1-2; 9 nucleotides align to TRBD1. Germline V lookup: CDR1 SGHDT, CDR2 YYEEEE. Trimming removed 2 bases from V and 6 bases from J; junction bases left unmatched: 2. This CDR3 contains 13 residues. The CDR3 protein is CASSFGQGNGYTF. CDR3 nucleotide sequence: TGTGCCAGCAGCTTCGGACAGGGGAATGGCTACACCTTC.

This rearrangement joins TRBV7-9 to TRBJ1-4; TRBD1 aligns across 8 bases. CDR1 and CDR2 (germline): SEHNR, FQNEAQ (reference sequence). V gave up 3 bases and J gave up 5 bases; unmatched junction bases: 2. This CDR3 spans 14 amino acids. The CDR3 DNA reads as TGTGCCAGCAGCTTGGACAGGGAAAATGAAAAACTGTTTTTT. It is translated as CASSLDRENEKLFF.

The V call is TRBV27, the J call TRBJ1-2; D is possibly TRBD1 (6 bases). CDR3 length: 14 residues. V gave up 3 bases and J gave up 8 bases, with 16 bases separating them. The V gene's germline CDR1 is MNHEY and CDR2 SMNVEV (reference sequence). The CDR3 here is CASSFRQAAGGYTF. Written as DNA, the CDR3 is TGTGCCAGCAGTTTTAGACAGGCGGCTGGGGGCTACACCTTC.

The chain employs TRBV6-5 and TRBJ2-1; D may be TRBD1 (5 bases). Between the trimmed V and J ends, which lost 9 bases and 1 base, there was a span of 13 bases. There are 14 residues in the CDR3. The germline V gene encodes CDR1 MNHEY and CDR2 SVGAGI. The CDR3 loop reads CASLWAGSYNEQFF. The DNA of the CDR3 is TGTGCCAGTCTATGGGCAGGGTCCTACAATGAGCAGTTCTTC.

The V gene is TRBV14, the J gene TRBJ1-1; 8 bases are shared with TRBD1. Per the germline V gene, CDR1 is SGHDN and CDR2 is FVKESK. The V segment lost 1 base and the J segment 1 base; nucleotides outside the gene matches: 5. The CDR3 has 16 residues. CDR3 sequence: CASSQGDTGGNTEAFF. CDR3 in DNA: TGTGCCAGCAGCCAAGGGGACACAGGGGGGAACACTGAAGCTTTCTTT.

In nucleotides, the CDR3 is TGTGCCAGCAGCGCTTTGGACAACGAGAGGGCTGAAGCTTTCTTT. Protein product: CASSALDNERAEAFF. The chain recombines TRBV5-4 with TRBJ1-1; D possibly corresponds to TRBD1 (5 bases). This CDR3 is 15 amino acids long. CDR1 is SGHNT and CDR2 is YYREEE in the germline V gene (reference sequence). V was trimmed by 4 bases and J by 6 bases, leaving 19 bases between them.

V gene TRBV11-1 combines with J gene TRBJ1-1, with 8 bases fitting TRBD1. V lost 6 bases and J lost 4; bases outside the gene matches: 4. Germline CDR1 is SGHAT and CDR2 is FQDESV (reference sequence). CDR3 length: 13 residues. CDR3 nucleotides: TGTGCCAGCAGGGGACAGGCGGGCACTGAAGCTTTCTTT. Residues: CASRGQAGTEAFF.

V gene TRBV12-3 or TRBV12-4 combines with J gene TRBJ1-2; the D gene is possibly TRBD1 (5 bases). V dropped 6 bases and J dropped 4 bases, with 12 bases sitting between them. CDR3 length equals 13 residues. Here the CDR3 DNA reads TGTGCCAGCAGCCTCGGACAAGGCTATGGCTACACCTTC. Protein: CASSLGQGYGYTF.

The chain links TRBV28 to TRBJ2-1; the D gene is possibly TRBD1 (5 bases). Germline V CDR1 and CDR2: MDHEN, SYDVKM. The CDR3 is 16 amino acids. V lost 7 bases, J lost 6 bases, and 22 bases lay in between. CDR3 region: CASNVPHQGLANEQFF. The CDR3 coding sequence is TGTGCCAGCAACGTACCCCATCAGGGTTTGGCCAATGAGCAGTTCTTC.

V is TRBV6-6 and J is TRBJ2-6; weak D call: TRBD1 (5 bases). Germline CDR1 is MNHNY and CDR2 is SVGAGI (reference sequence). CDR3 length: 15 amino acids. V was cut by 6 bases and J by 4 bases, with 13 bases left in between. The CDR3 here is CASSNTGSGANVLTF. For the CDR3, the DNA is TGTGCCAGCAGCAATACAGGTTCCGGGGCCAACGTCCTGACTTTC.

The chain combines TRBV7-3 with TRBJ2-6; 8 bases line up with TRBD1. This CDR3 has 18 residues. From germline, CDR1 is SGHTA and CDR2 FQGTGA. V was pared by 3 bases and J by 4 bases, with 11 bases of the junction left unmatched. CDR3 loop: CASSFSGTGLLGANVLTF. The CDR3 DNA reads as TGTGCCAGCAGCTTCTCCGGGACAGGCCTTTTGGGGGCCAACGTCCTGACTTTC. The full variable domain, rest sourced from reference TRBV7-3 and TRBJ2-6, is GAGVSQTPSNKVTEKGKYVELRCDPISGHTALYWYRQSLGQGPEFLIYFQGTGAADDSGLPNDRFFAVRPEGSVSTLKIQRTERGDSAVYLCASSFSGTGLLGANVLTFGAGSRLTVL.